This T cell receptor (beta chain) was captured by sequencing in a study of chemoradiotherapy in HPV16-positive cancers. Assay used: immunoSEQ multiplex PCR; TCRdb lists only in-frame clones, some missing. This table has more than 15,000 clones, roughly nine tenths appearing once. The CDR3 extends over 12 amino acids. Germline V CDR1 and CDR2: SGHDT, YYEEEE. With 0 bases removed from V and 7 bases from J, the gap between germline ends came to 7 bases. This receptor was obtained from a human donor with HPV-associated anogenital cancer. The specimen comprised blood, sampled from a patient who underwent chemoradiotherapy. This rearrangement joins TRBV5-6 to TRBJ1-2, with D unresolved. In DNA form, the CDR3 reads TGTGCCAGCAGCTTGGGCGACGGTGGCTACACCTTC. This encodes CASSLGDGGYTF.